The 22 T cell receptor beta chains below all came from one sample that was sequenced in a study of cytomegalovirus exposure and HLA in healthy donors. PCR primers comprised 60 Vbeta and 13 Jbeta primers. Sequencing used immunoSEQ multiplex PCR; TCRdb keeps in-frame clones, though not all of them. The data hold around 120,000 clones, with 65% to 80% observed a single time. Material for sequencing was PBMCs. Receptor source: a woman aged 40 to 50 in good health and CMV-seropositive.

The chain recombines TRBV18 with TRBJ1-5; possibly TRBD1 for D (5 bases). The CDR3 covers 15 residues. Germline CDR1 KGHSH, CDR2 LQKENI. Trimming cost V 3 bases and J 3 bases, with 12 bases left between them. The CDR3 nucleotides read TGTGCCAGCTCACCGGGACTAGCTGACAATCAGCCCCAGCATTTT. As protein: CASSPGLADNQPQHF.

This chain connects TRBV19 to TRBJ2-2, with 7 nucleotides matching TRBD1. V shed 2 bases and J 8 bases; nucleotides not matched to a gene: 8. CDR3 size: 15 residues. Germline CDR1 and CDR2: LNHDA and SQIVND (reference sequence). Here the CDR3 reads CASSISDRVLGELFF. For the CDR3, the DNA is TGTGCCAGTAGTATATCAGACAGGGTTTTAGGGGAGCTGTTTTTT.

The sample holds a few counts of this clone. The chain combines TRBV7-9 with TRBJ2-3; 12 bases are a match to TRBD2. V shed 5 bases, J shed 6 bases, and the junction held 6 bases outside the gene matches. The germline V gene has CDR1 SEHNR and CDR2 FQNEAQ (reference sequence). This CDR3 has 15 residues. The CDR3 sequence: CASSRTSGMVDTQYF. The CDR3 region has the DNA TGTGCCAGCAGCCGGACTAGCGGGATGGTGGATACGCAGTATTTT.

The gene calls are TRBV6-5 and TRBJ1-1; 7 positions match TRBD1. From germline, CDR1 is MNHEY and CDR2 SVGAGI. The J segment lost 4 bases and the V segment lost 5 bases, leaving 4 bases of the junction unmatched. This CDR3 has 13 residues. The CDR3 is CASSRRGPTEAFF. In nucleotides, the CDR3 is TGTGCCAGCAGTCGTAGGGGGCCCACTGAAGCTTTCTTT.

The J gene is TRBJ1-2, the V gene TRBV11-2, with a possible D match to TRBD1 (5 bases). From germline, CDR1 is SGHAT and CDR2 FQNNGV. This CDR3 spans 13 amino acids. V dropped 1 base and J dropped 8 bases, with 11 bases sitting between them. DNA for the CDR3: TGTGCCAGCAGCTTAGGGCGGGGCGCCGGCTACACCTTC. It encodes CASSLGRGAGYTF.

This chain uses TRBV29-1 with TRBJ2-6; perhaps TRBD2 as D (5 bases). V lost 5 bases and J 0 bases, leaving 11 bases between the germline ends. The CDR3 has 15 amino acids. Germline V CDR1 and CDR2: SQVTM, ANQGSEA. CDR3 bases: TGCAGCGTTCTAGCCGTAGACTCTGGGGCCAACGTCCTGACTTTC. Encoded protein: CSVLAVDSGANVLTF. Together with reference TRBV29-1 and TRBJ2-6, the CDR3 gives the full variable domain: SAVISQKPSRDICQRGTSLTIQCQVDSQVTMMFWYRQQPGQSLTLIATANQGSEATYESGFVIDKFPISRPNLTFSTLTVSNMSPEDSSIYLCSVLAVDSGANVLTFGAGSRLTVL.

The rearrangement uses TRBV9 and TRBJ2-2, with 7 bases aligning to TRBD2. V trimming: 0 bases; J trimming: 4 bases; junction bases outside the gene matches: 3. The CDR3 runs to 15 residues. The germline gives CDR1 SGDLS, CDR2 YYNGEE. As DNA, the CDR3 is TGTGCCAGCAGCGTAGATCCTAGCGGCACCGGGGAGCTGTTTTTT. Protein product: CASSVDPSGTGELFF.

The V and J genes are TRBV5-6 and TRBJ2-5; 8 bases align to TRBD1. The CDR3 is made up of 13 amino acids. The J segment lost 5 bases and the V segment lost 4 bases, leaving 4 bases of the junction unmatched. Per the germline V gene, CDR1 is SGHDT and CDR2 is YYEEEE. DNA for the CDR3: TGTGCCAGCAGCCTGGACAGGGTGGAGACCCAGTACTTC. Translation: CASSLDRVETQYF.

The DNA for the CDR3 is TGTGCCAGCAGCCCGCGGGGGGCTGACCATTACGAGCAGTACTTC. Protein sequence: CASSPRGADHYEQYF. The chain employs TRBV4-2 and TRBJ2-7, with 8 bases lining up with TRBD2. This CDR3 is 15 amino acids long. After removal of 4 bases from V and 4 bases from J, the junction contained 9 bases not matched to a gene. CDR1 and CDR2 from the germline V gene are LGHNA and YNFKEQ.

The chain carries TRBV16 and TRBJ1-3; tentative D call: TRBD1 (5 bases). V was clipped by 0 bases and J by 2 bases, with 11 bases between them. The CDR3 has 16 amino acids. Germline CDR1 reads KGHSY; CDR2 reads FQNENV. The CDR3 DNA is TGTGCCAGCAGCCAATCGGGGGGGAGGACTGGAAACACCATATATTTT. Translation gives CASSQSGGRTGNTIYF. Based on the CDR3 plus reference TRBV16 and TRBJ1-3, the full variable domain is GEEVAQTPKHLVRGEGQKAKLYCAPIKGHSYVFWYQQVLKNEFKFLISFQNENVFDETGMPKERFSAKCLPNSPCSLEIQATKLEDSAVYFCASSQSGGRTGNTIYFGEGSWLTVV.

V gene TRBV5-4 combines with J gene TRBJ2-7, with 8 bases fitting TRBD2. Germline trimming cut 4 bases from V and 5 bases from J; bases unmatched to any gene: 8. The germline V gene has CDR1 SGHNT and CDR2 YYREEE (reference sequence). This CDR3 contains 14 residues. This CDR3 is CASSRTGGKNEQYF. The CDR3, as DNA: TGTGCCAGCAGCCGAACGGGGGGGAAGAACGAGCAGTACTTC.

V usage is TRBV6-4 and J usage is TRBJ2-5; D call uncertain. Germline values: CDR1 MRHNA, CDR2 SNTAGT. This CDR3 spans 15 amino acids. V lost 8 bases and J 1 base, leaving 17 bases between the germline ends. The CDR3 DNA reads as TGTGCCAGCTCCCCACCGATAGATCGCCAAGAGACCCAGTACTTC. This encodes CASSPPIDRQETQYF.

V and J are TRBV2 and TRBJ1-5, with a tentative D call TRBD1 (5 bases). CDR3 length: 16 amino acids. Between the trimmed V and J ends, which lost 5 bases and 1 base, there was a span of 15 bases. Germline CDR1 is SNHLY and CDR2 is FYNNEI. The chain's CDR3 is CASSLQGSGSNQPQHF. The CDR3 DNA reads TGTGCCAGCAGTCTTCAGGGCTCTGGGAGCAATCAGCCCCAGCATTTT.

Comment on this clone: A junction boundary mismatches the germline segment, possibly from a read error. The chain joins TRBV6-5 to TRBJ1-2; no firm D call. Germline CDR1 and CDR2: MNHEY and SVGAGI. CDR3 size: 13 residues. The CDR3 spells CACRREANYGYTF. The CDR3 nucleotides are TGTGCCTGCAGACGGGAGGCCAACTATGGCTACACCTTC.

This clone has just one count. The V call is TRBV7-6, the J call TRBJ2-2, with unresolved D. The CDR3 has 14 amino acids. Germline CDR1 SGHVS, CDR2 FNYEAQ. V was cut by 0 bases and J by 0 bases, with 2 bases left in between. Written as DNA, the CDR3 is TGTGCCAGCAGCTTAGCCACGAACACCGGGGAGCTGTTTTTT. Amino acid sequence: CASSLATNTGELFF.

The J gene is TRBJ2-7, the V gene TRBV7-9, with 8 bases lining up with TRBD1. Germline assignment: CDR1 SEHNR and CDR2 FQNEAQ (reference sequence). The CDR3 is made up of 12 amino acids. V was clipped by 5 bases and J by 5 bases; unmatched bases: 2. CDR3 protein: CASSPTGDEQYF. DNA of the CDR3: TGTGCCAGCAGCCCGACAGGGGACGAGCAGTACTTC.

The V and J genes are TRBV4-1 and TRBJ2-1, with no clear D. Germline V gives CDR1 MGHRA, CDR2 YSYEKL. Trimming stripped 0 bases from V and 10 bases from J, with 22 bases between. The CDR3 extends over 17 amino acids. The CDR3 bases are TGCGCCAGCAGCCAAGACCGTTTCCAGGCCCGCCAATGGGAGCAGTTCTTC. This translates into CASSQDRFQARQWEQFF.

Here the CDR3 DNA reads TGTGCCACCAAACTAAGGACAGGGGGCACAGATACGCAGTATTTT. The encoded protein is CATKLRTGGTDTQYF. V is TRBV5-4 and J is TRBJ2-3; 9 bases are shared with TRBD1. In germline, CDR1 is SGHNT, CDR2 YYREEE (reference sequence). The CDR3 length is 15 residues. The V gene end was trimmed by 9 bases and the J gene end by 1 base; junction bases not matched to a gene: 9.

The chain recombines TRBV23-1 with TRBJ1-5, with TRBD1 matching 7 bases. TRBV23-1 is an ORF; its function is uncertain. Trimming took 2 bases from V and 3 from J; bases not matched to a gene: 4. The CDR3 runs 15 residues. CDR3 amino acids: CASSQDRVSNQPQHF. The CDR3 DNA follows: TGCGCCAGCAGTCAAGACAGGGTGTCCAATCAGCCCCAGCATTTT.

The chain combines TRBV29-1 with TRBJ1-2; tentative D call: TRBD1 (6 bases). Germline CDR1 and CDR2: SQVTM and ANQGSEA. The CDR3 is made up of 16 amino acids. The germline V and J ends were trimmed by 0 bases and 2 bases, with 16 bases remaining between them. The CDR3 here is CSVEDGGGGGNYGYTF. The CDR3 coding sequence is TGCAGCGTTGAAGATGGGGGTGGGGGCGGAAACTATGGCTACACCTTC.

A remark on this clone: Other DNA sequences in this sample translate to the same CDR3. The chain recombines TRBV5-1 with TRBJ1-1, with D uncertain. Trimming cost V 0 bases and J 0 bases, with 9 bases left between them. Germline CDR1 is SGHRS and CDR2 is YFSETQ. The CDR3 consists of 15 residues. CDR3 sequence (DNA): TGCGCCAGCAGCTTGGTCGGGGTCATGAACACTGAAGCTTTCTTT. This sequence encodes CASSLVGVMNTEAFF. The full variable domain, with the rest looked up from reference TRBV5-1 and TRBJ1-1, is KAGVTQTPRYLIKTRGQQVTLSCSPISGHRSVSWYQQTPGQGLQFLFEYFSETQRNKGNFPGRFSGRQFSNSRSEMNVSTLELGDSALYLCASSLVGVMNTEAFFGQGTRLTVV.

The rearrangement joins TRBV9 to TRBJ1-1; possible D gene TRBD1, 5 bases. There are 13 residues in the CDR3. Per the germline V gene, CDR1 is SGDLS and CDR2 is YYNGEE. Trimming removed 4 bases at V and 5 bases at J, with 12 bases between. This CDR3 is CASSNLGLTEAFF. The DNA of the CDR3 is TGTGCCAGCAGCAATCTGGGGCTAACTGAAGCTTTCTTT.